These 18 T cell receptor beta chains came from one sample sequenced in a study of T cells in Graves' hyperthyroidism and ophthalmopathy. From RNA transcripts, TCR beta CDR3 regions were amplified. During a first-round RT-PCR of the TCR CDR3, the HTBI primer set was used. Each CDR3 protein gets one entry after TCRdb re-called the multiplex PCR reads with MiXCR. Of fewer than 600,000 distinct CDR3 sequences in the sample, about an eighth were seen once. Sequences were obtained from blood. The receptors derive from a woman aged 18-29 years with Graves' hyperthyroidism.

This clonotype was counted at least ten times. The V call is TRBV27, the J call TRBJ1-2, with D unresolved. The V end was cut by 5 bases, the J end by 2 bases, with 9 bases between. Germline loops: CDR1 MNHEY, CDR2 SMNVEV (reference sequence). This CDR3 comprises 13 residues. Here the CDR3 DNA reads TGTGCCAGCAGTCCTATAGGAAACTATGGCTACACCTTC. It translates to CASSPIGNYGYTF.

In its sample, this clonotype was seen many times. V and J are TRBV2 and TRBJ1-6; 7 nucleotides agree with TRBD1. V lost 6 bases and J lost 7; bases outside the gene matches: 6. Looked up from germline, CDR1 is SNHLY and CDR2 is FYNNEI. The CDR3 loop spans 14 amino acids. CDR3: CASRPTGLNSPLHF. CDR3 bases: TGTGCCAGCAGGCCGACAGGGTTAAATTCACCCCTCCACTTT.

This clonotype was observed many times. The chain links TRBV5-1 to TRBJ1-6, with a possible D match to TRBD1 (5 bases). Germline V lookup: CDR1 SGHRS, CDR2 YFSETQ. The CDR3 is 15 amino acids. V shed 0 bases and J shed 6 bases, with 10 bases lying between them. The CDR3 sequence: CASSLGEGSNSPLHF. CDR3 nucleotide sequence: TGCGCCAGCAGCTTGGGGGAGGGGAGTAATTCACCCCTCCACTTT.

This clonotype was counted many times. V gene TRBV6-1 combines with J gene TRBJ1-2; TRBD1 is a possible D gene (5 bases). CDR3 size: 14 residues. V lost 8 bases, J lost 3 bases, and 16 bases lay in between. The germline V gene encodes CDR1 MNHNS and CDR2 SASEGT. The CDR3 bases are TGTGCCAGCCAACGACAGCACCTTGACTATGGCTACACCTTC. It translates to CASQRQHLDYGYTF.

V usage is TRBV2 and J usage is TRBJ1-2, with D uncertain. The CDR3 spans 15 residues. The germline V gene has CDR1 SNHLY and CDR2 FYNNEI. V shed 0 bases and J shed 7 bases, with 15 bases lying between them. In DNA form, the CDR3 reads TGTGCCAGCAGTGAAGCGGCCGGTAACAGTCCTGGCTACACCTTC. This sequence encodes CASSEAAGNSPGYTF. Complete variable domain (other parts from reference TRBV2 and TRBJ1-2): EPEVTQTPSHQVTQMGQEVILRCVPISNHLYFYWYRQILGQKVEFLVSFYNNEISEKSEIFDDQFSVERPDGSNFTLKIRSTKLEDSAMYFCASSEAAGNSPGYTFGSGTRLTVV.

There are many counts of this clonotype. CDR3 sequence (DNA): TGTGCCAGCAGCCTAGGCGGGCTTGAGCAGTTCTTC. The encoded protein is CASSLGGLEQFF. This rearrangement joins TRBV11-3 to TRBJ2-1; D is possibly TRBD2 (5 bases). This CDR3 contains 12 residues. The germline V and J ends were trimmed by 5 bases and 9 bases, with 11 bases remaining between them. The germline V gene encodes CDR1 SGHNT and CDR2 YENEEA.

This clonotype was observed a handful of times. The chain joins TRBV7-9 to TRBJ2-1, with 7 bases matching TRBD2. J was trimmed by 10 bases and V by 0 bases; bases with no gene match: 6. In germline, CDR1 is SEHNR, CDR2 FQNEAQ (reference sequence). The CDR3 is 14 amino acids. The CDR3 sequence: CASSLASGYGEQFF. The CDR3 bases are TGTGCCAGCAGCTTAGCTAGCGGGTATGGGGAGCAGTTCTTC.

A word on this clonotype: At one end the junction does not follow the germline gene, possibly because of a read error. This chain uses TRBV9 with TRBJ2-3; possibly TRBD1 or TRBD2 for D (5 bases each). The CDR3 covers 13 residues. Germline V CDR1 and CDR2: SGDLS, YYNGEE. This CDR3 is CASSVRGDDTQYF. CDR3 in DNA: TGCGCCAGCAGCGTAAGAGGGGACGATACGCAGTATTTT.

The chain uses TRBV6-2 or TRBV6-3 and TRBJ2-3; unclear D gene. Trimming stripped 8 bases from V and 6 bases from J, with 6 bases between. The CDR3 loop spans 10 amino acids. CDR1 is MNHEY, CDR2 SVGEGT, per germline. The CDR3: CASLGDTQYF. The CDR3 DNA sequence: TGTGCCAGCCTAGGGGATACGCAGTATTTT.

V and J are TRBV19 and TRBJ2-3; 9 bases map to TRBD1. This CDR3 has 15 amino acids. Looked up from germline, CDR1 is LNHDA and CDR2 is SQIVND (reference sequence). The trim removed 4 bases at V and 6 bases at J, leaving 8 bases unmatched. CDR3 nucleotides: TGTGCCAGTAGTACGGGACAGGGTGAGCTCGATACGCAGTATTTT. It yields the protein CASSTGQGELDTQYF.

This clonotype occurred many times. The V call is TRBV2, the J call TRBJ2-7; 8 bases fit TRBD2. CDR1 is SNHLY and CDR2 is FYNNEI in the germline V gene. The CDR3 is 15 residues long. After removal of 6 bases from V and 1 base from J, the junction contained 8 bases not matched to a gene. The CDR3 region has the DNA TGTGCCAGCAGCCCGGGACTAGTTAAATCCTACGAGCAGTACTTC. Protein product: CASSPGLVKSYEQYF.

This clonotype was detected a few times. This rearrangement joins TRBV5-1 to TRBJ2-6; D not resolved. The CDR3 is 16 amino acids. Trimming left V 2 bases short and J 3 bases short, with 12 bases between. CDR1 is SGHRS and CDR2 is YFSETQ in the germline V gene. The DNA of the CDR3 is TGCGCCAGCAGCTTATATGGCGTTGGTGGGGCCAACGTCCTGACTTTC. It is translated as CASSLYGVGGANVLTF. Drawing the rest from reference TRBV5-1 and TRBJ2-6, the complete variable domain is KAGVTQTPRYLIKTRGQQVTLSCSPISGHRSVSWYQQTPGQGLQFLFEYFSETQRNKGNFPGRFSGRQFSNSRSEMNVSTLELGDSALYLCASSLYGVGGANVLTFGAGSRLTVL.

This clonotype has a count of ten or more. The chain joins TRBV20-1 to TRBJ2-1; D might be TRBD1 (5 bases). CDR1 is DFQATT and CDR2 is SNEGSKA in the germline V gene (reference sequence). The CDR3 covers 16 residues. Trimming took 0 bases from V and 8 from J, leaving 20 bases between them. DNA for the CDR3: TGCAGTGCTAGAGATGACGGAACAGGCATCCGGCATGAGCAGTTCTTC. Amino acid sequence: CSARDDGTGIRHEQFF.

This clonotype has more than one count but fewer than ten. The CDR3 here is CASSPPTGMNTEAFF. CDR3 nucleotide sequence: TGTGCCAGCTCACCCCCGACAGGGATGAACACTGAAGCTTTCTTT. J is TRBJ1-1 and V is TRBV18; 7 bases line up with TRBD1. The CDR3 covers 15 residues. J gave up 0 bases and V 3 bases, and 4 bases lay outside the gene matches. Germline CDR1 is KGHSH and CDR2 is LQKENI. Drawing the rest from reference TRBV18 and TRBJ1-1, the complete variable domain is NAGVMQNPRHLVRRRGQEARLRCSPMKGHSHVYWYRQLPEEGLKFMVYLQKENIIDESGMPKERFSAEFPKEGPSILRIQQVVRGDSAAYFCASSPPTGMNTEAFFGQGTRLTVV.

This clonotype has only a few counts. The J gene is TRBJ2-3, the V gene TRBV7-8; D uncertain. Germline-derived CDR1 and CDR2 are SGHVS and FQNEAQ. The CDR3 covers 13 residues. Between the trimmed V and J ends, which lost 10 bases and 1 base, there was a span of 12 bases. DNA of the CDR3: TGTGCCAACAAAAAAGTCGGCACAGATACGCAGTATTTT. Translation gives CANKKVGTDTQYF.

This clonotype was picked up many times. The chain couples TRBV30 to TRBJ1-1; D not resolved. The V gene lost 4 bases and the J gene lost 0 bases, with 3 bases spanning the gap. The germline V gene encodes CDR1 GTSNPN and CDR2 SVGIG (reference sequence). The CDR3 has 11 residues. The CDR3 spells CAWTLNTEAFF. The CDR3, as DNA: TGTGCCTGGACACTGAACACTGAAGCTTTCTTT.

This clonotype was detected ten times or more. This rearrangement joins TRBV5-1 to TRBJ2-5; TRBD2 aligns across 7 bases. From germline, CDR1 is SGHRS and CDR2 YFSETQ. There are 15 residues in the CDR3. The junction had 7 bases not matched to a gene; V was cut back by 4 bases and J by 1 base. The CDR3 DNA follows: TGCGCCAGCAGCCCTGGGGACTACTCCCAAGAGACCCAGTACTTC. This codes for CASSPGDYSQETQYF.

This clonotype was counted ten times or more. J is TRBJ1-1 and V is TRBV29-1; D gene unclear. Germline CDR1 SQVTM, CDR2 ANQGSEA. Trimming pared 3 bases from V and 6 bases from J, leaving 17 bases between. The CDR3 is 14 residues long. CDR3 loop: CSVDQGYAGPEAFF. In DNA, the CDR3 is TGCAGCGTTGACCAAGGATACGCCGGGCCTGAAGCTTTCTTT.